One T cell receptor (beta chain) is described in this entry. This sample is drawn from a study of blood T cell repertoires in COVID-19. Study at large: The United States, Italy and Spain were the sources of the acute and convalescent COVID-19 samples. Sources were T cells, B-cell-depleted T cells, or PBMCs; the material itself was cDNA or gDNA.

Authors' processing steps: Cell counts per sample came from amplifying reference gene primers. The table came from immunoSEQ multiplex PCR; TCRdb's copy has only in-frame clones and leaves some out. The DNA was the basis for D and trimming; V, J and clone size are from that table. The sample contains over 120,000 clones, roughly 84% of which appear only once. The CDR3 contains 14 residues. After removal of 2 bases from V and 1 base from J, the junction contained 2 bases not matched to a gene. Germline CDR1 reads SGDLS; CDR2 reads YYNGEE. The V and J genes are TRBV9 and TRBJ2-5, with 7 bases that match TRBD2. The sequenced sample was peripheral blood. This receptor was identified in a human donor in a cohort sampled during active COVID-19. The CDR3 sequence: CASSVGTIQETQYF. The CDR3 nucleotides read TGTGCCAGCAGCGTTGGGACTATCCAAGAGACCCAGTACTTC.